A single sample gave rise to the 31 T cell receptor beta chains below, sequenced in a study of glioma-infiltrating T cells after dendritic cell vaccination. Time point indicated: after dendritic cell vaccination, including at tumor progression/relapse. The assay was immunoSEQ multiplex PCR, and TCRdb's table has in-frame clones only and misses some. This table holds around 90,000 clones, more than 80% found once. Sample: blood, taken after dendritic cell vaccination. All receptors come from a human donor with glioblastoma.

The CDR3 region has the DNA TGCGCCAGCAGCTTTTCGGCGGGAGATCGGGATGAGCAGTTCTTC. As protein: CASSFSAGDRDEQFF. The chain couples TRBV5-1 to TRBJ2-1; 7 bases match TRBD2. The CDR3 sequence is 15 residues long. Germline CDR1 and CDR2: SGHRS and YFSETQ. V gave up 2 bases and J gave up 8 bases; unmatched junction bases: 10. Looking up the rest from reference TRBV5-1 and TRBJ2-1 gives the full variable domain: KAGVTQTPRYLIKTRGQQVTLSCSPISGHRSVSWYQQTPGQGLQFLFEYFSETQRNKGNFPGRFSGRQFSNSRSEMNVSTLELGDSALYLCASSFSAGDRDEQFFGPGTRLTVL.

The rearrangement uses TRBV25-1 and TRBJ2-6, with unresolved D. Per germline, CDR1 MGHDK and CDR2 SYGVNS. Trimming left V 3 bases short and J 0 bases short, with 9 bases between. CDR3 size: 16 residues. The CDR3 spells CASSDWASSGANVLTF. The CDR3 DNA reads as TGTGCCAGCAGTGATTGGGCTTCCTCTGGGGCCAACGTCCTGACTTTC.

This rearrangement joins TRBV2 to TRBJ1-4; D is undetermined. CDR1 and CDR2 (germline): SNHLY, FYNNEI. The V end was cut by 6 bases, the J end by 8 bases, with 7 bases between. This CDR3 spans 11 amino acids. The CDR3, as DNA: TGTGCCAGCAGACTCATAGAAAAACTGTTTTTT. Translation gives CASRLIEKLFF.

The gene calls are TRBV9 and TRBJ2-3; 10 bases align to TRBD2. CDR1 is SGDLS, CDR2 YYNGEE, per germline. The CDR3 has 17 residues. V shed 0 bases, J shed 2 bases, and the junction held 6 bases outside the gene matches. The CDR3 nucleotides are TGTGCCAGCAGCGTAGGGACTAGCGGTTTACCCACAGATACGCAGTATTTT. Amino acids: CASSVGTSGLPTDTQYF.

The chain has TRBV5-1 and TRBJ2-3; 12 bases agree with TRBD2. With 4 bases clipped from V and 3 bases from J, the junction kept 3 bases outside the gene matches. Looked up from germline, CDR1 is SGHRS and CDR2 is YFSETQ. The CDR3 length is 15 residues. In nucleotides, the CDR3 is TGCGCCAGCAGCAGAGGACTAGCGGGGACAGATACGCAGTATTTT. Translation: CASSRGLAGTDTQYF. Using reference TRBV5-1 and TRBJ2-3 for the parts outside the CDR3, the full variable domain is KAGVTQTPRYLIKTRGQQVTLSCSPISGHRSVSWYQQTPGQGLQFLFEYFSETQRNKGNFPGRFSGRQFSNSRSEMNVSTLELGDSALYLCASSRGLAGTDTQYFGPGTRLTVL.

This clone appeared a single time. The gene calls are TRBV7-7 and TRBJ2-2; 8 bases map to TRBD1. Losses at the gene ends were 5 bases for V and 2 bases for J; bases not matched to a gene: 7. In germline, CDR1 is SSHAT, CDR2 FNYEAQ (reference sequence). The CDR3 sequence is 16 residues long. The chain's CDR3 is CASSRGQGYNTGELFF. CDR3 coding DNA: TGTGCCAGCAGCCGAGGACAGGGTTATAACACCGGGGAGCTGTTTTTT.

This clone was counted a few times. The chain employs TRBV6-5 and TRBJ2-7; 9 bases match TRBD1. The trim removed 7 bases at V and 1 base at J, leaving 8 bases unmatched. The CDR3 covers 15 residues. The germline CDR1 and CDR2 sequences are MNHEY and SVGAGI. CDR3 coding DNA: TGTGCCAGCAACAAACAGGGGGCCGGGTCCTACGAGCAGTACTTC. Translation gives CASNKQGAGSYEQYF.

This chain links TRBV5-1 with TRBJ2-5, with 11 bases identical to TRBD1. The length of the CDR3 is 16 residues. Trimming took 4 bases from V and 0 from J; bases not matched to a gene: 5. Germline CDR1 and CDR2: SGHRS and YFSETQ. The CDR3 loop is CASSDGTGGYQETQYF. The CDR3 DNA sequence: TGCGCCAGCAGCGATGGGACAGGGGGGTACCAAGAGACCCAGTACTTC.

The rearrangement links TRBV30 to TRBJ1-1; no clear D gene. Trimming removed 2 bases at V and 3 bases at J, with 13 bases between. This CDR3 has 14 amino acids. Germline V gene lookup returns CDR1 GTSNPN and CDR2 SVGIG (reference sequence). DNA of the CDR3: TGTGCCTGGAGTCATGCCGGGAAGGACACTGAAGCTTTCTTT. Its translation is CAWSHAGKDTEAFF. Complete variable domain (other parts from reference TRBV30 and TRBJ1-1): SQTIHQWPATLVQPVGSPLSLECTVEGTSNPNLYWYRQAAGRGLQLLFYSVGIGQISSEVPQNLSASRPQDRQFILSSKKLLLSDSGFYLCAWSHAGKDTEAFFGQGTRLTVV.

This chain joins TRBV28 and TRBJ1-1; 8 nucleotides agree with TRBD1. The junction had 9 bases not matched to a gene; V was cut back by 6 bases and J by 6 bases. The germline gives CDR1 MDHEN, CDR2 SYDVKM. The CDR3 has 14 residues. The CDR3 region is CASRGQGRGAEAFF. The CDR3 region has the DNA TGTGCCAGCAGAGGACAGGGAAGAGGGGCTGAAGCTTTCTTT.

The J gene is TRBJ1-2, the V gene TRBV19, with TRBD1 matching 7 bases. CDR3 length equals 16 residues. Germline V gene data show CDR1 as LNHDA and CDR2 as SQIVND (reference sequence). V lost 3 bases to trimming and J lost 6 bases; unmatched junction nucleotides: 13. CDR3 nucleotide sequence: TGTGCCAGTAGTATCCAACTCATACCGACAGGGAATGGCTACACCTTC. Encoded protein: CASSIQLIPTGNGYTF.

The chain recombines TRBV11-2 with TRBJ1-4, with D perhaps matching TRBD1 (6 bases). The V gene's germline CDR1 is SGHAT and CDR2 FQNNGV. The CDR3 consists of 16 residues. V shed 1 base and J shed 14 bases, with 23 bases lying between them. CDR3 sequence: CASSLGIGGSPGGLFF. The CDR3 DNA follows: TGTGCCAGCAGCTTAGGCATTGGGGGCTCCCCCGGGGGGCTGTTTTTT.

V gene TRBV7-8 combines with J gene TRBJ2-7; 11 bases are a match to TRBD2. CDR1 is SGHVS, CDR2 FQNEAQ, per germline. This CDR3 region has 15 residues. V lost 5 bases and J lost 4; bases outside the gene matches: 7. CDR3 bases: TGTGCCAGCAGCGGGGGACTAGCGGACATGTACGAGCAGTACTTC. It specifies CASSGGLADMYEQYF. The complete variable domain, with remaining parts taken from reference TRBV7-8 and TRBJ2-7, reads GAGVSQSPRYKVAKRGQDVALRCDPISGHVSLFWYQQALGQGPEFLTYFQNEAQLDKSGLPSDRFFAERPEGSVSTLKIQRTQQEDSAVYLCASSGGLADMYEQYFGPGTRLTVT.

The chain combines TRBV5-6 with TRBJ1-5, with D hard to call. The V gene's germline CDR1 is SGHDT and CDR2 YYEEEE. The CDR3 has 17 residues. V was cut by 4 bases and J by 2 bases, with 19 bases left in between. The CDR3 is CASSPFSRGAGNQPQHF. CDR3 nucleotide sequence: TGTGCCAGCAGCCCCTTCTCACGAGGCGCTGGCAATCAGCCCCAGCATTTT.

Only one count was recorded for this clone. The identical CDR3 is also encoded by other nucleotide sequences in the sample. The V gene is TRBV2, the J gene TRBJ2-1; D might be TRBD1 (6 bases). V dropped 2 bases and J dropped 9 bases, with 14 bases sitting between them. CDR1 is SNHLY and CDR2 is FYNNEI in the germline V gene. CDR3 length equals 14 residues. CDR3 bases: TGTGCCAGCAGTGAAAGTTCCAGGGGTCGTGAGCAGTTCTTC. Translated, it gives CASSESSRGREQFF.

This sequence joins TRBV9 and TRBJ2-7, with D perhaps TRBD2 (6 bases). V was cut by 4 bases and J by 6 bases, with 17 bases left in between. The CDR3 loop spans 14 amino acids. Germline loops: CDR1 SGDLS, CDR2 YYNGEE. Here the CDR3 reads CASSPGTDRREQYV. The DNA for the CDR3 is TGTGCCAGCAGCCCCGGGACTGACCGGCGCGAGCAGTACGTC.

The V gene is TRBV2, the J gene TRBJ1-5; TRBD1 matches at 8 bases. With 7 bases clipped from V and 2 bases from J, the junction kept 10 bases outside the gene matches. Germline CDR1 reads SNHLY; CDR2 reads FYNNEI. The CDR3 totals 16 residues. The CDR3 spells CASNPGPGQGNQPQHF. The CDR3 DNA reads as TGTGCCAGCAACCCAGGTCCGGGACAGGGCAATCAGCCCCAGCATTTT.

The chain joins TRBV19 to TRBJ1-4; 7 bases align to TRBD1. Trimming at V came to 4 bases and at J to 10 bases, leaving 12 bases not matched to a gene. Germline V gene sequence: CDR1 LNHDA, CDR2 SQIVND (reference sequence). The CDR3 has 15 residues. The CDR3, as DNA: TGTGCCAGTAGTACAGGGACAGACGAGAGGGTAAAACTGTTTTTT. It yields the protein CASSTGTDERVKLFF.

V usage is TRBV18 and J usage is TRBJ1-2; 10 bases fit TRBD1. Per germline, CDR1 KGHSH and CDR2 LQKENI. V lost 2 bases, J lost 4 bases, and 13 bases stayed unmatched. CDR3 length: 18 residues. The chain's CDR3 is CASSPMFPGQGSSYGYTF. The DNA of the CDR3 is TGTGCCAGCTCACCAATGTTTCCGGGACAGGGGAGTAGCTATGGCTACACCTTC. Using reference TRBV18 and TRBJ1-2 for the parts outside the CDR3, the full variable domain is NAGVMQNPRHLVRRRGQEARLRCSPMKGHSHVYWYRQLPEEGLKFMVYLQKENIIDESGMPKERFSAEFPKEGPSILRIQQVVRGDSAAYFCASSPMFPGQGSSYGYTFGSGTRLTVV.

The chain has TRBV7-9 and TRBJ2-1; the match to TRBD2 covers 9 bases. The CDR3 contains 17 residues. V lost 1 base and J lost 8; bases outside the gene matches: 12. The germline V gene has CDR1 SEHNR and CDR2 FQNEAQ (reference sequence). DNA of the CDR3: TGTGCCAGCAGCTTAGTTCAGCGGGGGGATATCTGGGATGAGCAGTTCTTC. Residues: CASSLVQRGDIWDEQFF.

This clone appeared a few times. The chain carries TRBV6-6 and TRBJ1-1; tentatively, D is TRBD1 (5 bases). The V gene's germline CDR1 is MNHNY and CDR2 SVGAGI (reference sequence). Trimming stripped 4 bases from V and 4 bases from J, with 10 bases between. The CDR3 extends over 13 amino acids. In DNA form, the CDR3 reads TGTGCCAGCAGTTCCACCGGGGGCACTGAAGCTTTCTTT. It is translated as CASSSTGGTEAFF.

The V call is TRBV19, the J call TRBJ1-4; a weak D match, TRBD1 (5 bases). The V gene's germline CDR1 is LNHDA and CDR2 SQIVND (reference sequence). The V end lost 2 bases, the J end lost 8 bases, and 9 bases lay between the germline ends. The CDR3 is made up of 13 amino acids. DNA of the CDR3: TGTGCCAGTAGTATACAGGGCGGAGAAAAACTGTTTTTT. The encoded protein is CASSIQGGEKLFF.

The V call is TRBV29-1, the J call TRBJ2-5, with D possibly TRBD1 on 7 matching bases. Between the trimmed V and J ends, which lost 6 bases and 4 bases, there was a span of 15 bases. The germline V gene has CDR1 SQVTM and CDR2 ANQGSEA. There are 13 residues in the CDR3. The CDR3 protein is CSVGGQLAETQYF. CDR3 DNA sequence: TGCAGCGTGGGGGGACAGCTGGCAGAGACCCAGTACTTC.

The V gene is TRBV4-2, the J gene TRBJ2-3; TRBD1 might be the D (6 bases). The CDR3 spans 16 residues. With 0 bases removed from V and 2 bases from J, the gap between germline ends came to 12 bases. Germline lookup yields CDR1 LGHNA and CDR2 YNFKEQ. For the CDR3, the DNA is TGTGCCAGCAGCCAAGAGGACAGCTTACTCACAGATACGCAGTATTTT. This encodes CASSQEDSLLTDTQYF.

This clone was counted a single time. CDR3 nucleotide sequence: TGTGCCAGTAGTACTCCGGGACAGGGGAAGGCTAATGAAAAACTGTTTTTT. Amino acids: CASSTPGQGKANEKLFF. V gene TRBV19 combines with J gene TRBJ1-4, with TRBD1 identical over 10 bases. Germline V lookup: CDR1 LNHDA, CDR2 SQIVND (reference sequence). V trimming: 4 bases; J trimming: 3 bases; junction bases outside the gene matches: 8. The CDR3 runs 17 residues. Complete variable domain (other parts from reference TRBV19 and TRBJ1-4): DGGITQSPKYLFRKEGQNVTLSCEQNLNHDAMYWYRQDPGQGLRLIYYSQIVNDFQKGDIAEGYSVSREKKESFPLTVTSAQKNPTAFYLCASSTPGQGKANEKLFFGSGTQLSVL.

The J gene is TRBJ2-3, the V gene TRBV5-1; D not certain. The germline V and J ends were trimmed by 3 bases and 1 base, with 9 bases remaining between them. The CDR3 length is 14 residues. Germline V gene sequence: CDR1 SGHRS, CDR2 YFSETQ. CDR3 residues: CASSSNRGTDTQYF. In DNA form, the CDR3 reads TGCGCCAGCAGCTCTAATCGGGGCACAGATACGCAGTATTTT.

The chain recombines TRBV5-4 with TRBJ1-4, with 8 bases fitting TRBD1. This CDR3 has 15 amino acids. Germline CDR1 is SGHNT and CDR2 is YYREEE (reference sequence). V was clipped by 4 bases and J by 5 bases; unmatched bases: 7. CDR3 sequence reads: CASSRTGPLNEKLFF. In DNA form, the CDR3 reads TGTGCCAGCAGCCGGACAGGGCCCCTGAATGAAAAACTGTTTTTT.

The rearrangement joins TRBV7-2 to TRBJ1-3, with D maybe TRBD1 (6 bases). V was cut by 4 bases and J by 4 bases, with 17 bases left in between. The CDR3 has 16 amino acids. The germline V gene has CDR1 SGHTA and CDR2 FQGNSA. CDR3 DNA: TGTGCCAGCAGCTCCCCACAGGGTGTGAGGGGAAACACCATATATTTT. This translates into CASSSPQGVRGNTIYF.

This chain joins TRBV5-1 and TRBJ2-2; 9 bases map to TRBD1. The CDR3 totals 17 residues. Losses at the gene ends were 4 bases for V and 4 bases for J; bases not matched to a gene: 11. Per germline, CDR1 SGHRS and CDR2 YFSETQ. The CDR3 region has the DNA TGCGCCAGCAGCCCGGCGCCGGGACAGGGTTTCACCGGGGAGCTGTTTTTT. Its translation is CASSPAPGQGFTGELFF.

This rearrangement joins TRBV7-3 to TRBJ1-3; TRBD1 aligns across 7 bases. The length of the CDR3 is 20 residues. Unmatched junction bases numbered 16, after V lost 2 bases and J lost 0 bases. In germline, CDR1 is SGHTA, CDR2 FQGTGA. CDR3: CASSLHQGESGSGSGNTIYF. CDR3 in DNA: TGTGCCAGCAGCTTACACCAGGGGGAGTCGGGGTCCGGCTCTGGAAACACCATATATTTT.

In regard to this clone: The junction shows a germline mismatch at one end, possibly a read error. The chain couples TRBV10-3 to TRBJ2-5; TRBD1 aligns across 7 bases. The CDR3 is 11 residues long. Germline-derived CDR1 and CDR2 are ENHRY and SYGVKD. CDR3 amino acids: CAISGDGTVHF. The CDR3 DNA reads as TGTGCCATCAGTGGAGACGGGACAGTTCACTTC.